Described below is a single TCR beta chain sequence and its context. The antigen is unknown. Uncontrolled infections, other autoimmune diseases, pregnancy or lactation led to exclusion of patients. The V gene's germline CDR1 is MNHEY and CDR2 SMNVEV (reference sequence). J was trimmed by 6 bases and V by 4 bases; bases with no gene match: 11. The CDR3 spans 16 residues. The data were obtained in a study of T cells in Graves' hyperthyroidism and ophthalmopathy. Study results and limitations: Blood also showed most of the thyroid clonotypes that were expanded above 0.001.

TCR beta CDR3 region amplification was performed from RNA transcripts. During a first-round RT-PCR of the TCR CDR3, the HTBI primer set was used. TCRdb re-called the multiplex PCR reads through MiXCR, storing one row per CDR3 protein. The sample has about 740,000 distinct CDR3 sequences; around 15% are singletons. This receptor was identified in a woman under 30 with Graves' hyperthyroidism. The V gene is TRBV27, the J gene TRBJ2-2; 7 nucleotides align to TRBD1. The sequenced material came from blood. The CDR3 sequence is CASSSFRGLSAGELFF. The DNA for the CDR3 is TGTGCCAGCAGTTCTTTCAGGGGGTTATCGGCCGGGGAGCTGTTTTTT.